In its sample, the clone carrying this TCR beta chain was seen many times. Unfractionated whole blood was the source from which total RNA was extracted. The source of the sample is a study of human T cells and chemical hapten exposure. Study as a whole: How much TCR each sample yielded varied, mostly because pooled library volumes differed slightly.

During construction of the library, unique molecular identifiers were attached to individual cDNA molecules for quantitative, reproducible TCR counting. One entry per CDR3 protein results from TCRdb running MiXCR on the 5' RACE reads. The table shows 110,000 to 150,000 distinct CDR3 sequences, with around 4% occurring only once. V lost 6 bases and J lost 7; bases outside the gene matches: 8. This CDR3 comprises 14 residues. The germline V gene encodes CDR1 SNHLY and CDR2 FYNNEI. The chain recombines TRBV2 with TRBJ2-3; TRBD1 matches 9 bases. This TCR was sampled from a female donor in good health. The CDR3 DNA sequence: TGTGCCAGCAGAACACAGGGGGCGGCGAATACGCAGTATTTT. It codes for CASRTQGAANTQYF. The variable domain in full, with the rest retrieved from reference TRBV2 and TRBJ2-3, is EPEVTQTPSHQVTQMGQEVILRCVPISNHLYFYWYRQILGQKVEFLVSFYNNEISEKSEIFDDQFSVERPDGSNFTLKIRSTKLEDSAMYFCASRTQGAANTQYFGPGTRLTVL.